This TCR beta chain was captured by sequencing in a study of vaccination effects on CD4 cells after COVID-19. Clones were read by immunoSEQ multiplex PCR, and TCRdb kept only the in-frame ones, dropping some. Of tens of thousands of clones listed, around 67% are singletons. Germline CDR1 and CDR2: ENHRY and SYGVKD. The CDR3 is made up of 11 amino acids. Trimming removed 7 bases from V and 3 bases from J, with 4 bases in between. Concerning this clone itself: The antigen is undetermined.

Viral peptide pools were used in the ViraFEST assay to expand antigen-specific CD4+ T cells, and sequencing came afterward. Following culture for approximately ten days, CD4+ T cells were isolated. Vaccinated recipients, who were negative for nucleocapsid antibodies, had no history of SARS-CoV-2 infection. This TCR was sampled from a human donor who received a COVID-19 vaccine. The rearrangement joins TRBV10-3 to TRBJ2-1, with D hard to call. The sample here was CD4+ T cells from PBMCs cultured with SARS-CoV-2 spike peptides, taken before COVID-19 vaccination. This CDR3 reads CAINDYNEQFF. The CDR3 DNA is TGTGCCATCAACGACTACAATGAGCAGTTCTTC.